The rows below give T cell receptor beta chains drawn from one sample of a study of blood T cell repertoires in COVID-19. The table came from immunoSEQ multiplex PCR; TCRdb's copy has only in-frame clones and leaves some out. This table holds about 300,000 clones, 90% found once. The sequenced sample was peripheral blood. The receptor set was obtained from a woman aged 50 to 65 with COVID-19, enrolled during active disease. CDR3s include the opening cysteine and the closing phenylalanine or tryptophan. The D gene is left open where the match is weak.

v_gene: TRBV19; d_gene: -; j_gene: TRBJ1-2; CDR3aa: CATRPGVYGYTF; CDR3nt: TGTGCCACTCGTCCAGGGGTCTATGGCTACACCTTC
v_gene: TRBV15; d_gene: -; j_gene: TRBJ2-3; CDR3aa: CATSRDRGTASTDTQYF; CDR3nt: TGTGCCACCAGCAGAGATCGTGGTACAGCTAGCACAGATACGCAGTATTTT
v_gene: TRBV5-4; d_gene: TRBD1; j_gene: TRBJ2-1; CDR3aa: CASSLRQGRNEQFF; CDR3nt: TGTGCCAGCAGCTTAAGACAGGGGAGAAATGAGCAGTTCTTC
v_gene: TRBV28; d_gene: -; j_gene: TRBJ1-1; CDR3aa: CASTPAGNTNTEAFF; CDR3nt: TGTGCCAGCACCCCTGCCGGGAACACGAACACTGAAGCTTTCTTT
v_gene: TRBV11-2; d_gene: TRBD1; j_gene: TRBJ2-2; CDR3aa: CASSSIGGKAVGELFF; CDR3nt: TGTGCCAGCAGCTCAATAGGGGGCAAGGCGGTCGGGGAGCTGTTTTTT
v_gene: TRBV10-3; d_gene: -; j_gene: TRBJ2-1; CDR3aa: CAISEGGHRTQFNYNEQFF; CDR3nt: TGTGCCATCAGTGAGGGAGGGCACCGTACTCAATTTAACTACAATGAGCAGTTCTTC
v_gene: TRBV5-1; d_gene: -; j_gene: TRBJ2-1; CDR3aa: CASSVSGTYNEQFF; CDR3nt: TGCGCCAGCAGCGTGAGCGGCACCTACAATGAGCAGTTCTTC
v_gene: TRBV6-6; d_gene: -; j_gene: TRBJ1-2; CDR3aa: CASSLRGLGGGYTF; CDR3nt: TGTGCCAGCAGTTTACGGGGTCTAGGGGGTGGCTACACCTTC
v_gene: TRBV19; d_gene: TRBD2; j_gene: TRBJ2-7; CDR3aa: CASSRLAGATYEQYF; CDR3nt: TGTGCCAGTAGTCGGCTAGCGGGAGCCACCTACGAGCAGTACTTC
v_gene: TRBV7-9; d_gene: TRBD1; j_gene: TRBJ2-7; CDR3aa: CASSSSGTGVYEQYF; CDR3nt: TGTGCCAGCAGCTCCTCCGGGACAGGGGTCTACGAGCAGTACTTC
v_gene: TRBV28; d_gene: -; j_gene: TRBJ1-5; CDR3aa: CASSQVRNQPQHF; CDR3nt: TGTGCCAGTTCACAGGTTCGCAATCAGCCCCAGCATTTT